These T cell receptor beta chains were read from a single sample in a study of CD4 T cells in relation to SARS-CoV-2 and coronaviruses. For these TCRs, the target antigens are not known. Sequenced by immunoSEQ multiplex PCR; TCRdb stores in-frame clones only, minus some. The table shows 35,000 to 50,000 clones, with over 75% occurring only once. Material for sequencing was naive CD4+ T cells from PBMCs, cultured in vitro. The receptors come from an adult with COVID-19. CDR3s include the opening cysteine and the closing phenylalanine or tryptophan. Fields, in order: clone size, D gene, J gene, V gene, CDR3 DNA, CDR3 protein. A D gene is named only where the DNA matches it firmly. Not all rows give a size; the values are once, few, many and, for expanded clones, a class.

size: NA
D: TRBD1
J: TRBJ2-1
V: TRBV6-5
DNA: TGTGCCAGCAGTCCACTGAGGACAGGGGGCGATGAGCAGTTCTTC
CDR3: CASSPLRTGGDEQFF

size: NA
D: NA
J: TRBJ2-7
V: TRBV6-6
DNA: TGTGCCAGCAGTTACGTCGAGGCAGACAGCACCTACGAGCAGTACTTC
CDR3: CASSYVEADSTYEQYF

size: NA
D: NA
J: TRBJ2-7
V: TRBV27
DNA: TGTGCCAGCAGGCTAGGGGGTGATGGGCTCGAGCAGTACTTC
CDR3: CASRLGGDGLEQYF

size: NA
D: TRBD2
J: TRBJ2-5
V: TRBV4-3
DNA: TGCGCCAGCAGCCAAGACGGTAGAGGGACTAGCGGAGAAGAGACCCAGTACTTC
CDR3: CASSQDGRGTSGEETQYF

size: NA
D: NA
J: TRBJ1-5
V: TRBV27
DNA: TGTGCCAGCAAAACCACCAGGGTGGGCAATCAGCCCCAGCATTTT
CDR3: CASKTTRVGNQPQHF

size: NA
D: NA
J: TRBJ2-6
V: TRBV29-1
DNA: TGCAGCGTGGGGGCAGGTCCCGGGGCCAACGTCCTGACTTTC
CDR3: CSVGAGPGANVLTF

size: NA
D: NA
J: TRBJ1-3
V: TRBV4-2
DNA: TGTGCCAGCAGCCAACTCCCCGGGACTCCTGGAAACACCATATATTTT
CDR3: CASSQLPGTPGNTIYF

size: NA
D: NA
J: TRBJ2-5
V: TRBV7-9
DNA: TGTGCCAGCAGCTTAGGTCAAGAGACCCAGTACTTC
CDR3: CASSLGQETQYF

size: once
D: NA
J: TRBJ1-4
V: TRBV28
DNA: TGTGCCAGCAGTTCAGGGACTGAAAAACTGTTTTTT
CDR3: CASSSGTEKLFF

size: once
D: NA
J: TRBJ2-1
V: TRBV3-1/TRBV3-2
DNA: TGTGCCAGCAGCCAAGTTCTGACTCTCAATGAGCAGTTCTTC
CDR3: CASSQVLTLNEQFF

size: NA
D: NA
J: TRBJ2-5
V: TRBV28
DNA: TGTGCCAGCAGTTCCCCCAGGGGAGCTGAGACCCAGTACTTC
CDR3: CASSSPRGAETQYF

size: NA
D: NA
J: TRBJ1-4
V: TRBV5-1
DNA: TGCGCCAGCAGCTCTATACTACTGCAGGGGAATCCAACAACTAATGAAAAACTGTTTTTT
CDR3: CASSSILLQGNPTTNEKLFF

size: NA
D: NA
J: TRBJ1-1
V: TRBV27
DNA: TGTGCCAGCAGTTTTGGCCCAATGAACACTGAAGCTTTCTTT
CDR3: CASSFGPMNTEAFF

size: NA
D: TRBD1
J: TRBJ1-5
V: TRBV18
DNA: TGTGCCAGCTCACCGGGACAGCTAAATCAGCCCCAGCATTTT
CDR3: CASSPGQLNQPQHF

size: NA
D: NA
J: TRBJ2-7
V: TRBV5-1
DNA: TGCGCCAGCAGCCCTCGGACCAGCTCCTACGAGCAGTACTTC
CDR3: CASSPRTSSYEQYF

size: NA
D: NA
J: TRBJ1-3
V: TRBV2
DNA: TGTGCCAGCAGGCAGGTTTTCTCTGGAAACACCATATATTTT
CDR3: CASRQVFSGNTIYF

size: NA
D: NA
J: TRBJ2-7
V: TRBV18
DNA: TGTGCCAGCTCAACCGGATCGAACGAGCAGTACTTC
CDR3: CASSTGSNEQYF

size: NA
D: NA
J: TRBJ1-5
V: TRBV4-1
DNA: TGCGCCAGCAGCCAAGCCGCGTATAGCAATCAGCCCCAGCATTTT
CDR3: CASSQAAYSNQPQHF

size: NA
D: TRBD1
J: TRBJ1-4
V: TRBV7-9
DNA: TGTGCCAGCAGCTTATTTGGACAGGGGGTAGGAGAAAAACTGTTTTTT
CDR3: CASSLFGQGVGEKLFF

size: NA
D: TRBD2
J: TRBJ2-7
V: TRBV28
DNA: TGTGCCAGCAGTCCCGGGACTAGCGCCTACGAGCAGTACTTC
CDR3: CASSPGTSAYEQYF

size: NA
D: TRBD1
J: TRBJ1-4
V: TRBV5-8
DNA: TGTGCCAGCAGCTTAAGGGACAGGCCGAATGAAAAACTGTTTTTT
CDR3: CASSLRDRPNEKLFF

size: few
D: NA
J: TRBJ2-7
V: TRBV9
DNA: TGTGCCAGCAGCGTAGGGGACGGGAACTACGAGCAGTACTTC
CDR3: CASSVGDGNYEQYF

size: NA
D: NA
J: TRBJ2-7
V: TRBV19
DNA: TGTGCCAGTAGTATAGGTAGCGGACTCTACGAGCAGTACTTC
CDR3: CASSIGSGLYEQYF

size: once
D: TRBD2
J: TRBJ2-7
V: TRBV6-2/TRBV6-3
DNA: TGTGCCAGCAGCTCCGGGACTAATGTCTACGAGCAGTACTTC
CDR3: CASSSGTNVYEQYF

size: NA
D: TRBD1
J: TRBJ2-7
V: TRBV5-1
DNA: TGCGCCAGCAGCCGACTTATTTCCGGGACAGGGGGATTCTACGAGCAGTACTTC
CDR3: CASSRLISGTGGFYEQYF

size: once
D: TRBD1
J: TRBJ2-3
V: TRBV19
DNA: TGTGCCACCACTCAAGGACAGGGCGGAGATACGCAGTATTTT
CDR3: CATTQGQGGDTQYF

size: NA
D: TRBD2
J: TRBJ2-1
V: TRBV29-1
DNA: TGCAGCGTGAAGCCAGCGGGAGGTTTAGGTGAGCAGTTCTTC
CDR3: CSVKPAGGLGEQFF

size: NA
D: TRBD2
J: TRBJ2-1
V: TRBV13
DNA: TGTGCCAGCAGCTGGGGACTAGCGGGAACCTCCTCCTACAATGAGCAGTTCTTC
CDR3: CASSWGLAGTSSYNEQFF

size: NA
D: TRBD1
J: TRBJ1-1
V: TRBV4-1
DNA: TGCGCCAGCAGCCATGGACAGGGTGTGGGAGAAGCTTTCTTT
CDR3: CASSHGQGVGEAFF

size: NA
D: TRBD1
J: TRBJ2-5
V: TRBV9
DNA: TGTGCCAGCAGCGCATCTACTTACAGGGGAAGAGAGACCCAGTACTTC
CDR3: CASSASTYRGRETQYF

size: NA
D: NA
J: TRBJ2-7
V: TRBV9
DNA: TGTGCCAGCAGCGTAATTGGGGACGGTTCCTACGAGCAGTACTTC
CDR3: CASSVIGDGSYEQYF

size: NA
D: TRBD1
J: TRBJ1-4
V: TRBV30
DNA: TGTGCCTGGAACCGGGACAGGTTTAATGAAAAACTGTTTTTT
CDR3: CAWNRDRFNEKLFF

size: NA
D: TRBD2
J: TRBJ2-7
V: TRBV29-1
DNA: TGCAGCGGGGGTAGCGGGAACTCCTACGAGCAGTACTTC
CDR3: CSGGSGNSYEQYF

size: NA
D: NA
J: TRBJ1-4
V: TRBV7-9
DNA: TGTGCCAGCAGCCAGATGGCTGAAAAACTGTTTTTT
CDR3: CASSQMAEKLFF

size: NA
D: TRBD1
J: TRBJ2-7
V: TRBV6-7
DNA: TGTGCCAGCAGTTACCCCCCAATAGACAGGGGTAAGCAGTACTTC
CDR3: CASSYPPIDRGKQYF

size: NA
D: NA
J: TRBJ2-3
V: TRBV5-4
DNA: TGTGCCAGCAGCTTGGGTTCCCCCACAGGGTCAGATACGCAGTATTTT
CDR3: CASSLGSPTGSDTQYF

size: few
D: NA
J: TRBJ2-3
V: TRBV2
DNA: TGTGCCAGCATAGGGATCACAGATACGCAGTATTTT
CDR3: CASIGITDTQYF

size: NA
D: NA
J: TRBJ2-6
V: TRBV4-2
DNA: TGTGCCAGCAGCCAAGATGGGGGTGGGGCCAACGTCCTGACTTTC
CDR3: CASSQDGGGANVLTF

size: NA
D: NA
J: TRBJ1-1
V: TRBV5-1
DNA: TGCGCCAGCAGCCTGTTACAGGGGAACACTGAAGCTTTCTTT
CDR3: CASSLLQGNTEAFF

size: NA
D: NA
J: TRBJ2-7
V: TRBV28
DNA: TGTGCCAGCAGCTACCGGAGCTCCTACGAGCAGTACTTC
CDR3: CASSYRSSYEQYF

size: NA
D: NA
J: TRBJ2-3
V: TRBV7-3
DNA: TGTGCCAGCAGCTTAACGGGCACAGATACGCAGTATTTT
CDR3: CASSLTGTDTQYF

size: NA
D: NA
J: TRBJ1-2
V: TRBV19
DNA: TGTGCCAGTACCGGTACTAACTATGGCTACACCTTC
CDR3: CASTGTNYGYTF

size: NA
D: NA
J: TRBJ1-5
V: TRBV5-1
DNA: TGCGCCAGCAGCTTGTTAGGGTTGGATCAGCCCCAGCATTTT
CDR3: CASSLLGLDQPQHF

size: NA
D: NA
J: TRBJ1-6
V: TRBV7-2
DNA: TGTGCCAGCAGCTTAGCCGAGTCTTCCTATAATTCACCCCTCCACTTT
CDR3: CASSLAESSYNSPLHF